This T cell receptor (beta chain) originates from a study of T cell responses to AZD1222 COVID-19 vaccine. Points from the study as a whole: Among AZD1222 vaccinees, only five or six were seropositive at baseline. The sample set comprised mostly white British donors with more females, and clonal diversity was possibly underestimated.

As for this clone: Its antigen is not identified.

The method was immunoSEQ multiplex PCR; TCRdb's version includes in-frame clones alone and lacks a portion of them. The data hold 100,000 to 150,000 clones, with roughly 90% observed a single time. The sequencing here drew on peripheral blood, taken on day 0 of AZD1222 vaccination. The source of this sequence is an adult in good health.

Written as DNA, the CDR3 is TGTGCCAGCAGCTTCGGGGGCTATTTGCGCACAGATACGCAGTATTTT. Protein product: CASSFGGYLRTDTQYF. This chain connects TRBV7-9 to TRBJ2-3; D may be TRBD1 or TRBD2 (6 bases each). Germline values: CDR1 SEHNR, CDR2 FQNEAQ (reference sequence). V was shortened by 3 bases and J by 1 base, with 14 bases between the two germline ends. This CDR3 has 16 residues.